This T cell receptor (beta chain) was recovered during a study of human CD4 T cells and Enterobacteriaceae. Sequencing was performed with immunoSEQ multiplex PCR; in TCRdb, only in-frame clones are kept and a portion is missing. The sample includes about 27,000 clones, roughly 80% seen only once; the top ten take around 0.91%. Broader study findings: Ex vivo, broadly cross-reactive clonotypes appeared more expanded than specific ones.

This CDR3 region has 14 residues. All CD4+ cells other than CD45RA+CCR7+CD95- naive cells were sorted as memory, over 95% pure. In regard to this clone: As yet, its antigen is unknown.

Input material: memory CD4+ T cells from blood. This sequence joins TRBV21-1 and TRBJ1-1; the table's D gene call, TRBD1, was not cross checked with the DNA. TRBV21-1 is noted as a pseudogene. The clonotype was recovered from a human donor in good health. The CDR3, as DNA: TGTGCCAGCAGCGATGACACAATTCGCACTGAAGCTTTCTTT. Encoded protein: CASSDDTIRTEAFF.